This T cell receptor (beta chain) was sequenced in a study of memory CD4+ T cells and cytomegalovirus serostatus (dated by TCRdb to the late 2010s). Background for the entire study: The roughly 35 healthy Belgian adults in the cohort included 9 who were CMV seropositive and roughly 25 who were CMV seronegative. To replicate a published TCR-based CMV serostatus classifier, the researchers sequenced the CD4+ memory TCRbeta repertoires of a Belgian cohort whose cytomegalovirus serostatus was known. On the study overall, not on this receptor specifically: On the Belgian cohort, the classifier built on the original framework reached a median bootstrapped AUC of almost 0.96, with a 95% CI of 0.76-1.00. Only CD4+CD45RO+ memory cells were sequenced, in contrast to the original study, in which naive and memory CD4+ and CD8+ populations were covered. For CMV serostatus prediction, a median bootstrapped AUC of approximately 0.95 was reached with the original framework, and a median bootstrapped AUC of roughly 0.89 was reached with a US-trained random forest. The results were interpreted as suggesting that the CMV-associated TCR signature is largely present in the CD4+ memory repertoire. Among the roughly 160 previously reported CMV-associated TCRbeta sequences, about 71 showed up in the CD4+ memory repertoires, with each one found in between one and five individuals.

The Quick-DNA Microprep Kit was used to extract genomic DNA from the sorted cells. Amplification of TCRbeta DNA was done with the immunoSEQ hsTCRbeta kit, following the protocol from the manufacturer. An Illumina MiSeq instrument was used to sequence the TCRbeta libraries. As for how the authors treated the data: Following removal of out-of-frame sequences, around 2.4 million distinct TCRbeta sequences were retained, with an average of about 70,000 per individual. Each individual was scored using the number of 150 to 200 previously reported CMV-associated TCRbeta sequences that the individual carried and the total number of productive distinct TCRbeta sequences. A beta-binomial model was reimplemented in Python, and random forests from scikit-learn, run with default parameters, were trained on data from the US cohort. Classifier performance on the Belgian cohort was reported as the median AUC with percentile confidence intervals calculated over 10,000 bootstrap iterations. Here the immuneACCESS table is served through TCRdb, limited to in-frame sequences with V and J called. Missing clones are a known gap in these copies; in checked studies unresolved V genes cover under half, and the rest lacks a known reason. V and J calls and clone size follow that table, whereas D and trimming were derived from the DNA. Counted in this sample were approximately 70,000 clones; 76% of them appeared once. The ten most abundant clones make up approximately 4.8% of the sample.

A FACSAria II was used to sort memory CD4+ T cells, defined as single viable CD3+CD4+CD8-CD45RO+ cells. CMV serostatus was determined with a Roche Elecsys assay detecting serum IgG against CMV pp150, pp28, p38 and p52. Following thawing, total CD4+ T cells were enriched through positive selection using CD4 magnetic microbeads. Samples originated from another study that specifically interrogated the CD4+ T cell memory repertoire. Following standard operating procedures, peripheral blood mononuclear cells were isolated and cryopreserved, while serum was kept at -80 degrees C. The staining used CD3-PerCP (BW264/56), CD4-APC (RPA-T4), CD45RO-PE (UCHT1) and CD8-Pacific Orange (3B5) antibodies, and Sytox blue was used to exclude non-viable cells. Concerning this clone: Its antigen target is currently unknown. The input lacks base qualities; no much larger clone sits a single base away.

Relative to germline, V is 5 bases shorter and J is 1 base shorter, with 20 bases between their ends. Per the germline V gene, SGHRS is the CDR1 and YFSETQ is the CDR2. Inclusive of the bounding cysteine and phenylalanine, the CDR3 is 17 residues long. Only the CDR3 DNA stays, 51 bases, in frame from base 1. In this chain, TRBV5-1 is recombined with TRBJ2-3, and possibly TRBD2, on 6 matching bases. This sequence originates from an adult in good health and CMV-seropositive. Sequencing was done on a sample of memory CD4+ T cells from blood. The CDR3 loop reads CASRPDPSGGGTDTQYF. The nucleotide sequence reads TGCGCCAGCAGACCGGACCCCTCAGGAGGGGGCACAGATACGCAGTATTTT.